The following is a T cell receptor beta chain sequence with its context. Antigen specificity is unknown. Germline-derived CDR1 and CDR2 are DFQATT and SNEGSKA (reference sequence). The V end was cut by 6 bases, the J end by 2 bases, with 17 bases between. CDR3 length: 14 amino acids. Each CDR3 protein is one row after TCRdb ran MiXCR on the 5' RACE reads. The data show roughly 190,000 distinct CDR3 sequences, approximately 10% seen once. These data come from a study of T cells after yellow fever vaccination. General study findings and limits: FACS-sorted repertoires could contain abundant clonotypes contaminating from the bulk population.

The chain couples TRBV20-1 to TRBJ2-7; D might be TRBD2 (6 bases). Sequencing used CD8+ T cells sorted from PBMCs, obtained 15 days after the yellow fever booster vaccination. This clonotype originated in a man aged 18 to 30 who received the YFV17D yellow fever vaccine. CDR3: CSAPGLHNPYEQYF. CDR3 DNA sequence: TGCAGTGCCCCGGGACTCCACAACCCCTACGAGCAGTACTTC.